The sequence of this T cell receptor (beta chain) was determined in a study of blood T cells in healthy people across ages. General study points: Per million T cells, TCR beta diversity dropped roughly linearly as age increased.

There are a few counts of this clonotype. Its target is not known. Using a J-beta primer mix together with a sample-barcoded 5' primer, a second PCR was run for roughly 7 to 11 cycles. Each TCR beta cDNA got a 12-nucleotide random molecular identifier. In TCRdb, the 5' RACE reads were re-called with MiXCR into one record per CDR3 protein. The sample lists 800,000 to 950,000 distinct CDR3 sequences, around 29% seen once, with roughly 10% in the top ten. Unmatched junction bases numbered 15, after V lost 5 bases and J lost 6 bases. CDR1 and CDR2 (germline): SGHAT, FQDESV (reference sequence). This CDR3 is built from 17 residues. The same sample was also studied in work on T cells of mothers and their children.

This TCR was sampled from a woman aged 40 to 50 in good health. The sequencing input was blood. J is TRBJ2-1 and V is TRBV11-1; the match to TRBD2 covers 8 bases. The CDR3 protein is CASSLRPGLGPSNEQFF. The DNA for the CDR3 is TGTGCCAGCAGCCTTCGACCGGGACTAGGGCCCTCCAATGAGCAGTTCTTC.